This record covers a single T cell receptor beta chain. Its antigen is not yet known. Within one base of it there is no much larger clone, and no base qualities were kept. The time point label of this sample denotes: about 28 days (+/-7) after the second vaccine dose. AZD1222 recipients given second doses at about 4 weeks or at about 12 weeks were pooled, since spike-specific TCR depth and breadth were not found to differ between the two schedules. Vaccinee samples were obtained from the UK trials COV001 and COV002, which included a single-blind randomized controlled phase 2/3 trial of AZD1222 (ChAdOx1 nCoV-19) in healthy adults. For TCRbeta chain sequencing, PBMC samples were collected from trial participants at day 0 and at day 28 after the second dose. These data belong to a study of T cell responses to AZD1222 COVID-19 vaccine (dated by TCRdb to the early 2020s). Study-level background: TCR sequencing was performed for roughly 250 trial participants, of whom some 200 were given two doses of AZD1222 and around 25 were given two doses of MenACWY control vaccine. Trial participants were enrolled by age into subgroups of 18-55, 56-69 and 70-plus years, and around 150, 28 and 57 TCR-sequenced participants, respectively, were included in these subgroups.

The CDR3 regions of human TCRbeta chains were analyzed by immunosequencing. Regarding the original processing steps: TCRs in the repertoires were matched against a reference library of SARS-CoV-2-specific TCRs that had been generated with the MIRA antigen-specificity platform. Breadth meant the fraction of unique TCRs that were SARS-CoV-2-associated, whereas depth meant the fraction of total T cells that were SARS-CoV-2-associated. Each spike-specific TCR was assigned to its reactive spike region and to a CD4 or CD8 class using the MIRA data. Log10-transformed breadth and depth values were compared by one-way ANOVA with Sidak's multiple comparisons tests. The table was pulled from immuneACCESS by TCRdb, which kept in-frame rearrangements only. Such tables lose some clones; where checked, under half of the loss comes from unresolved V genes, and the rest has no known cause. V and J calls and clone size come straight from that table; D and trimming were deduced from the DNA. The sample includes 95,000 to 150,000 clones, with about 85% observed a single time. Of the sample, under 3% falls within the top ten clones.

Study-wide conclusions, independent of this receptor: Because no day 14 peak-response samples were available, the repertoires could be characterized only after the peak T cell response. Nearly half of unique spike-specific TCRs reportedly recognized epitopes outside regions mutated in the B.1.351 and B.1.1.7 variants. Only five or six AZD1222 recipients were SARS-CoV-2 seropositive at baseline, limiting conclusions about previously exposed vaccinees. Participants were mostly white British and included more females than males, and it was suggested by the authors that clonal diversity may have been underestimated. Vaccine-associated CD4 TCRs spanned the whole spike protein, with dominant responses in regions 160-218 and 743-854. In the small 56-69-year group, the increase in depth fell short of significance, most likely because of low power. Spike-specific TCR breadth and depth rose significantly after two AZD1222 doses compared with day 0 and with MenACWY recipients.

The germline V gene provides CDR1 SGHAT and CDR2 FQNNGV. The CDR3 starts with the cysteine, ends with the phenylalanine, and has 16 residues. The CDR3 DNA has 48 bases and is translated from base 1. After removal of 4 bases from V and 7 bases from J, the junction retains 10 bases not matched to a gene. The specimen was peripheral blood, collected 28 days after the second AZD1222 dose. This clonotype was obtained from an adult who received the AZD1222 COVID-19 vaccine. The chain is encoded by TRBV11-2 joined to TRBJ2-2, and TRBD1 matches 9 of the central bases. CDR3 protein: CASSSPGQGPSGELFF. The DNA sequence is as follows: TGTGCCAGCAGCTCTCCGGGACAGGGTCCCAGCGGGGAGCTGTTTTTT.